This TCR beta chain is from a study of T cells after yellow fever vaccination. Study-level background: SMART-Seq v4 Ultra Low Input prepared the low-cell-number fractions. Findings of the study overall: Among primary-vaccination clones, most reappeared after the booster, at 96% for CD4 and 88% for CD8.

Concerning this clonotype itself: The antigen is undetermined.

TCRdb fed the 5' RACE reads into MiXCR, producing one record per CDR3 protein. In the table there are a few hundred thousand distinct CDR3 sequences, about a sixth of which are singletons. J lost 2 bases, V lost 0 bases, and 1 base had no gene match. Per the germline V gene, CDR1 is DFQATT and CDR2 is SNEGSKA (reference sequence). The length of the CDR3 is 15 residues. The sequence derives from a man between 18 and 35 years old who received the YFV17D yellow fever vaccine. The sequencing used PBMCs, collected about 5 days after the first yellow fever vaccination. The chain is built from TRBV20-1 and TRBJ2-6; 7 bases are a match to TRBD2. The CDR3 coding sequence is TGCAGTGCTAGAGATGGGAGGGCTGGGGCCAACGTCCTGACTTTC. Its translation is CSARDGRAGANVLTF.